Listed here is a single T cell receptor (beta chain). In the study's own analysis: Researchers report that nucleated cell counts were estimated from reference gene primer amplification. This table comes from immunoSEQ multiplex PCR, and its TCRdb copy is limited to in-frame clones, with some not included. V, J and clone size are those of that table, while D and trimming were read from the DNA. The sample lists 85,000 to 130,000 clones, over 70% seen once, with approximately 15% in the top ten. This specimen comes from a study of blood T cell repertoires in COVID-19. As for the study in general: Some COVID-19 samples were acute and others convalescent; all came from the United States, Italy and Spain. Nucleic acid was either cDNA or gDNA, and it came from T cells, B-cell-depleted T cells, or PBMCs.

The CDR3 covers 14 residues. With 5 bases clipped from V and 6 bases from J, the junction kept 5 bases outside the gene matches. Germline values: CDR1 SNHLY, CDR2 FYNNEI. The rearrangement links TRBV2 to TRBJ1-2; 11 nucleotides agree with TRBD1. The sequencing sample was made of peripheral blood. The sequence came from a man between 50 and 59 years old with acute or convalescent COVID-19. The CDR3 protein is CASSYGQGADGYTF. The CDR3 DNA is TGTGCCAGCAGTTACGGACAGGGGGCAGATGGCTACACCTTC.